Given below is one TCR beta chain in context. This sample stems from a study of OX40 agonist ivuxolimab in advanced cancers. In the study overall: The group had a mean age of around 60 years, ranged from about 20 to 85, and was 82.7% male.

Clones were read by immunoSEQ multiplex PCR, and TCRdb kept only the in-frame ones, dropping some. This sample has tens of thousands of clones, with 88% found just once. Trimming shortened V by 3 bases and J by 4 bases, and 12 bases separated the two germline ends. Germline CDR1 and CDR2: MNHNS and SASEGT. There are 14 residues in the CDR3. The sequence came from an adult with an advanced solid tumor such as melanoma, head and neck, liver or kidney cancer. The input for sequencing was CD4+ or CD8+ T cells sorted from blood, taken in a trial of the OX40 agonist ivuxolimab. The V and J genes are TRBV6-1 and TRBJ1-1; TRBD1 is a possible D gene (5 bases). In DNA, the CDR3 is TGTGCCAGCAGTGACTCCCAGGGTTTCACTGAAGCTTTCTTT. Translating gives CASSDSQGFTEAFF.